This T cell receptor (beta chain) originates from a study of T cells in localized non-small cell lung cancer. Study-level points and caveats: Adjacent uninvolved lung tissue had the highest T cell clonality, exceeding tumor. With higher T cell density in blood came longer overall survival.

This CDR3 is built from 13 residues. Looked up from germline, CDR1 is MNHNS and CDR2 is SASEGT. Between the trimmed V and J ends, which lost 1 base and 4 bases, there was a span of 8 bases. With respect to this clone: Its matching antigen is unknown.

The data were produced by immunoSEQ multiplex PCR, yet TCRdb's version contains in-frame clones alone and is incomplete. This table has roughly 30,000 clones, 80% to 90% appearing once. Sequenced here: peripheral blood, sampled before any cancer treatment. The source is a woman between 18 and 50 years old with stage I lung adenocarcinoma. This chain joins TRBV6-1 and TRBJ2-7, with unresolved D. CDR3 coding DNA: TGTGCCAGCAGTGAAGTAGGGCGGTACGAGCAGTACTTC. It yields the protein CASSEVGRYEQYF.